These 8 T cell receptor beta chains were all obtained from the same sample, sequenced in a study of T cell responses to AZD1222 COVID-19 vaccine. TCRdb's table, derived via immunoSEQ multiplex PCR, lists solely in-frame clones and lacks some. Found here are fewer than 150,000 clones, 80% to 90% of them singletons; the top ten hold approximately 9.8%. The sample here was peripheral blood, taken 28 days after the second AZD1222 dose. All receptors derive from an adult who received the AZD1222 COVID-19 vaccine.

This clone has only one observation. This chain links TRBV9 with TRBJ1-4; maybe TRBD1 (6 bases). Germline CDR1 reads SGDLS; CDR2 reads YYNGEE. V was shortened by 2 bases and J by 0 bases, with 11 bases between the two germline ends. The CDR3 has 16 residues. As DNA, the CDR3 is TGTGCCAGCAGCGTGGGGACACCACCAACTAATGAAAAACTGTTTTTT. Translating gives CASSVGTPPTNEKLFF.

The genes are TRBV10-2 and TRBJ2-7, with unresolved D. Germline CDR1 reads WSHSY; CDR2 reads SAAADI. The CDR3 extends over 13 amino acids. V was trimmed by 0 bases and J by 4 bases, leaving 7 bases between them. CDR3: CASSESNPYEQYF. CDR3 sequence (DNA): TGCGCCAGCAGTGAGTCGAACCCATACGAGCAGTACTTC.

The chain links TRBV6-5 to TRBJ2-3, with unresolved D. With 7 bases removed from V and 3 bases from J, the gap between germline ends came to 17 bases. Germline assignment: CDR1 MNHEY and CDR2 SVGAGI. The CDR3 extends over 15 amino acids. This CDR3 reads CASTTVGIQTDTQYF. DNA of the CDR3: TGTGCCAGCACCACGGTGGGGATTCAAACAGATACGCAGTATTTT.

This rearrangement joins TRBV19 to TRBJ1-5, with 8 bases identical to TRBD1. Germline-derived CDR1 and CDR2 are LNHDA and SQIVND (reference sequence). The CDR3 extends over 14 amino acids. The junction had 7 bases not matched to a gene; V was cut back by 10 bases and J by 2 bases. The CDR3, as DNA: TGTGCCACCTCCCAGGGGGCAGGCAATCAGCCCCAGCATTTT. Amino acid sequence: CATSQGAGNQPQHF. Full variable domain (outside the CDR3, taken from reference TRBV19 and TRBJ1-5): DGGITQSPKYLFRKEGQNVTLSCEQNLNHDAMYWYRQDPGQGLRLIYYSQIVNDFQKGDIAEGYSVSREKKESFPLTVTSAQKNPTAFYLCATSQGAGNQPQHFGDGTRLSIL.

The chain links TRBV15 to TRBJ1-3; maybe TRBD1 (5 bases). The ends were cut back, 0 bases at V and 2 bases at J, with 8 bases in the middle. Germline CDR1 and CDR2: LNHNV and YYDKDF (reference sequence). The CDR3 totals 15 residues. CDR3 DNA: TGTGCCACCAGCAGAGAGGGGACTGCTGGAAACACCATATATTTT. Amino acid sequence: CATSREGTAGNTIYF.

The chain recombines TRBV11-2 with TRBJ2-5; the D is unclear. The CDR3 length is 13 residues. Deletions cut 1 base from V and 4 bases from J, with 7 bases between. Germline CDR1 reads SGHAT; CDR2 reads FQNNGV. CDR3 DNA: TGTGCCAGCAGCTTAGGGGGTACAGAGACCCAGTACTTC. Its protein is CASSLGGTETQYF.

The chain joins TRBV7-3 to TRBJ2-2; 12 bases are shared with TRBD1. Germline V gene data show CDR1 as SGHTA and CDR2 as FQGTGA. V lost 8 bases, J lost 4 bases, and 5 bases stayed unmatched. CDR3 length equals 15 residues. The CDR3 loop reads CASREGQGATGELFF. The CDR3 coding sequence is TGTGCCAGCCGTGAGGGACAGGGGGCCACCGGGGAGCTGTTTTTT.

V and J are TRBV7-2 and TRBJ1-5; D perhaps matches TRBD1 (6 bases). The V gene's germline CDR1 is SGHTA and CDR2 FQGNSA. There are 16 residues in the CDR3. V lost 1 base to trimming and J lost 2 bases, with 12 bases between them. CDR3 sequence reads: CASSLGGGLGNQPQHF. The DNA of the CDR3 is TGTGCCAGCAGCTTAGGGGGGGGGCTCGGCAATCAGCCCCAGCATTTT.